This T cell receptor beta chain was documented in a study of T cell responses to AZD1222 COVID-19 vaccine. Trimming removed 10 bases at V and 6 bases at J, with 13 bases between. The CDR3 loop spans 12 amino acids. The repertoire was sequenced with immunoSEQ multiplex PCR; TCRdb's copy has only in-frame clones and lacks some. The table includes about 110,000 clones, around 92% detected once. Sequencing was performed on peripheral blood, taken on day 0 of AZD1222 vaccination. The sequence was obtained from an adult in good health. The chain uses TRBV12-3 or TRBV12-4 and TRBJ1-3; maybe TRBD1 (5 bases). The CDR3 nucleotides read TGTGCCATACCCCGGGGGGAAAACACCATATATTTT. Protein: CAIPRGENTIYF.